This TCR beta chain derives from a study of T cells expressing NK-cell markers. Overall study results and limits: CD8+ T cells in 5 or 6 donors included dominant NKG2C+ clonotypes at roughly 1.0-7.0%.

TCRdb reworked the 5' RACE reads into one entry per CDR3 protein, no DNA. The sample includes roughly 350,000 distinct CDR3 sequences. Points on this clonotype: The antigen is unknown.

The CDR3 runs to 14 residues. CDR1 is KGHSH and CDR2 is LQKENI in the germline V gene. The sequence was obtained from a man aged 18-70 years in good health. This chain connects TRBV18 to TRBJ2-5; TCRdb outputs TRBD2, but without DNA this stays unchecked. The sample taken for sequencing was blood T cells: a sorted CD56 or NKG2C T cell subset, CD4+ or CD8+ T cells, or bulk PBMC T cells (not recorded which). Here the CDR3 reads CASSTTSGQETQYF.